This passage covers 31 T cell receptor beta chains from one sample sequenced in a study of cytomegalovirus exposure and HLA in healthy donors. The study ran its PCR with 60 Vbeta and 13 Jbeta primers. The data were produced by immunoSEQ multiplex PCR, yet TCRdb's version contains in-frame clones alone and is incomplete. The sample yields 150,000 to 200,000 clones, roughly 80% seen once. Sequenced sample: PBMCs. The receptors were sampled from a man in his fifties in good health and CMV-seropositive.

This clone was picked up a small number of times. J is TRBJ2-7 and V is TRBV28; no clear D. Trimming cost V 2 bases and J 0 bases, with 11 bases left between them. CDR1 is MDHEN and CDR2 is SYDVKM in the germline V gene. The CDR3 contains 15 residues. The CDR3 reads CASSLTDPSSYEQYF. CDR3 nucleotides: TGTGCCAGCAGTTTAACAGATCCGAGCTCCTACGAGCAGTACTTC.

The rearrangement joins TRBV6-1 to TRBJ1-1, with D unclear. The CDR3 contains 13 residues. Germline loops: CDR1 MNHNS, CDR2 SASEGT. The V end was cut by 2 bases, the J end by 11 bases, with 15 bases between. The CDR3 here is CASSEPSGPRAFF. CDR3 nucleotides: TGTGCCAGCAGTGAACCCAGCGGCCCGAGGGCTTTCTTT.

V and J are TRBV7-9 and TRBJ1-1, with D unclear. Germline V gene sequence: CDR1 SEHNR, CDR2 FQNEAQ (reference sequence). V gave up 1 base and J gave up 10 bases, with 16 bases separating them. This CDR3 region has 14 residues. The CDR3 sequence: CASSLGAKGRGAFF. The CDR3 DNA follows: TGTGCCAGCAGCTTAGGGGCGAAAGGTCGGGGAGCTTTCTTT.

As regards this clone: The CDR3 ends on some other residue instead of the conserved phenylalanine or tryptophan, so this is likely a read error. V gene TRBV5-1 combines with J gene TRBJ1-1, with D hard to call. Germline CDR1 reads SGHRS; CDR2 reads YFSETQ. The CDR3 consists of 13 residues. The germline V and J ends were trimmed by 0 bases and 3 bases, with 6 bases remaining between them. CDR3 region: CASSLDRHTEAFL. The CDR3 coding sequence is TGCGCCAGCAGCTTGGACAGACACACTGAAGCTTTCCTT.

This CDR3 reads CASSQGLWSSYEQYF. CDR3 DNA sequence: TGCGCCAGCAGCCAAGGGCTCTGGAGCTCCTACGAGCAGTACTTC. This rearrangement joins TRBV4-3 to TRBJ2-7; D remains ambiguous. Germline V gene lookup returns CDR1 LGHNA and CDR2 YSLEER. The CDR3 runs 15 residues. Trimming removed 1 base at V and 0 bases at J, with 10 bases between.

The rearrangement joins TRBV27 to TRBJ2-2; TRBD1 matches 10 bases. The CDR3 contains 16 residues. Germline trimming cut 5 bases from V and 4 bases from J; bases unmatched to any gene: 7. Germline V gene data show CDR1 as MNHEY and CDR2 as SMNVEV (reference sequence). The CDR3 DNA sequence: TGTGCCAGCAGTCAACCGGGACAGGGGTCCACCGGGGAGCTGTTTTTT. Its translation is CASSQPGQGSTGELFF.

V and J are TRBV14 and TRBJ2-1; no clear D. CDR3 length: 16 residues. The germline V and J ends were trimmed by 4 bases and 3 bases, with 16 bases remaining between them. Germline-derived CDR1 and CDR2 are SGHDN and FVKESK. The CDR3: CASSPRPFGDYNEQFF. In DNA, the CDR3 is TGTGCCAGCAGCCCCCGACCCTTTGGAGACTACAATGAGCAGTTCTTC.

There are a few counts of this clone. The chain combines TRBV7-9 with TRBJ1-2; 10 nucleotides line up with TRBD1. Germline V lookup: CDR1 SEHNR, CDR2 FQNEAQ (reference sequence). The V segment lost 5 bases and the J segment 2 bases; nucleotides outside the gene matches: 14. The CDR3 runs to 18 residues. The CDR3 sequence is CASSRSGRQGAPNYGYTF. DNA for the CDR3: TGTGCCAGCAGCCGTTCGGGGCGACAGGGGGCCCCCAACTATGGCTACACCTTC.

The V and J genes are TRBV28 and TRBJ1-2; D remains unclear. CDR3 length: 14 amino acids. V was trimmed by 5 bases and J by 0 bases, leaving 10 bases between them. Germline values: CDR1 MDHEN, CDR2 SYDVKM. CDR3 in amino acids: CASSTSGTNYGYTF. CDR3 DNA sequence: TGTGCCAGCAGTACCTCAGGAACTAACTATGGCTACACCTTC.

V and J are TRBV20-1 and TRBJ2-5; no definite D call. CDR3 length: 11 residues. V was trimmed by 4 bases and J by 2 bases, leaving 5 bases between them. Germline V lookup: CDR1 DFQATT, CDR2 SNEGSKA (reference sequence). The CDR3 is CSAIQQETQYF. The CDR3 region has the DNA TGCAGTGCTATCCAACAAGAGACCCAGTACTTC.

The DNA of the CDR3 is TGTGCCAGCAGTTCCACGGTGGGGCAGGGGATGGGCTACACCTTC. Amino acid sequence: CASSSTVGQGMGYTF. The V call is TRBV28, the J call TRBJ1-2, with a possible D match to TRBD1 (6 bases). The CDR3 contains 15 residues. Per the germline V gene, CDR1 is MDHEN and CDR2 is SYDVKM. The V gene lost 4 bases and the J gene lost 8 bases, with 20 bases spanning the gap.

This clone was seen a single time. J is TRBJ2-1 and V is TRBV5-1; 9 positions agree with TRBD2. The length of the CDR3 is 16 residues. Germline-derived CDR1 and CDR2 are SGHRS and YFSETQ. The J segment lost 4 bases and the V segment lost 1 base, leaving 6 bases of the junction unmatched. CDR3 sequence: CASSLSPTSGYNEQFF. The CDR3 region has the DNA TGCGCCAGCAGCTTGTCGCCGACTAGCGGTTACAATGAGCAGTTCTTC.

The CDR3 DNA reads TGCGCCAGCAGCCCTCAAAGACAGGGAGGAACAGATACGCAGTATTTT. Translation gives CASSPQRQGGTDTQYF. The chain carries TRBV5-1 and TRBJ2-3; tentatively, D is TRBD1 (7 bases). This CDR3 is 16 amino acids long. Per germline, CDR1 SGHRS and CDR2 YFSETQ. V shed 4 bases and J shed 3 bases, with 18 bases lying between them.

The chain joins TRBV6-1 to TRBJ2-1, with 9 bases fitting TRBD2. Germline V gene lookup returns CDR1 MNHNS and CDR2 SASEGT. Unmatched junction bases numbered 6, after V lost 3 bases and J lost 6 bases. The CDR3 loop spans 15 amino acids. CDR3 nucleotide sequence: TGTGCCAGCAGTGAGACTAGCGGAGTTACCAATGAGCAGTTCTTC. Residues: CASSETSGVTNEQFF.

The rearrangement joins TRBV7-9 to TRBJ1-3; the match to TRBD1 covers 8 bases. CDR1 and CDR2 from the germline V gene are SEHNR and FQNEAQ (reference sequence). The CDR3 loop spans 17 amino acids. The trim removed 0 bases at V and 2 bases at J, leaving 6 bases unmatched. The CDR3 sequence: CASSLATGQGTGNTIYF. The CDR3 DNA is TGTGCCAGCAGCTTAGCGACAGGACAGGGTACTGGAAACACCATATATTTT.

The CDR3 DNA reads TGTGCCACGCACCAACAGGGCGGGAACACTGAAGCTTTCTTT. It is translated as CATHQQGGNTEAFF. V usage is TRBV27 and J usage is TRBJ1-1; a weak D match, TRBD1 (6 bases). Trimming stripped 10 bases from V and 1 base from J, with 16 bases between. Looked up from germline, CDR1 is MNHEY and CDR2 is SMNVEV (reference sequence). The CDR3 consists of 14 residues.

This sequence joins TRBV14 and TRBJ1-2; D not resolved. Looked up from germline, CDR1 is SGHDN and CDR2 is FVKESK. CDR3 length: 14 residues. V was cut by 3 bases and J by 5 bases, with 13 bases left in between. CDR3 protein: CASSHLASLYGYTF. Written as DNA, the CDR3 is TGTGCCAGCAGCCATTTGGCTTCCTTATATGGCTACACCTTC.

J is TRBJ2-2 and V is TRBV5-4, with TRBD2 identical over 8 bases. The trim removed 0 bases at V and 6 bases at J, leaving 10 bases unmatched. The V gene's germline CDR1 is SGHNT and CDR2 YYREEE (reference sequence). CDR3 length equals 17 residues. This CDR3 is CASSLGPGTSGSGELFF. In DNA, the CDR3 is TGTGCCAGCAGCTTGGGTCCCGGGACTAGTGGGTCCGGGGAGCTGTTTTTT.

The gene calls are TRBV5-1 and TRBJ2-5; weak D call: TRBD1 (6 bases). The CDR3 has 14 amino acids. Per the germline V gene, CDR1 is SGHRS and CDR2 is YFSETQ. Between the trimmed V and J ends, which lost 4 bases and 5 bases, there was a span of 15 bases. Here the CDR3 DNA reads TGCGCCAGCAGCCAGGGGCCCACGGAGGAGACCCAGTACTTC. It codes for CASSQGPTEETQYF.

The gene calls are TRBV7-2 and TRBJ2-6; tentatively, D is TRBD1 (5 bases). Germline-derived CDR1 and CDR2 are SGHTA and FQGNSA. V was cut by 1 base and J by 0 bases, with 10 bases left in between. This CDR3 comprises 17 residues. This CDR3 reads CASSLVIRDSGANVLTF. CDR3 nucleotide sequence: TGTGCCAGCAGCTTAGTTATCAGGGACTCTGGGGCCAACGTCCTGACTTTC.

The chain joins TRBV5-6 to TRBJ2-7; TRBD2 matches at 12 bases. The CDR3 has 16 residues. Unmatched junction bases numbered 9, after V lost 4 bases and J lost 4 bases. Per the germline V gene, CDR1 is SGHDT and CDR2 is YYEEEE. The CDR3 DNA is TGTGCCAGCAGCCCTTCCCCGGGACTAGCGGGTTACGAGCAGTACTTC. It codes for CASSPSPGLAGYEQYF.

J is TRBJ1-1 and V is TRBV6-5, with D perhaps TRBD1 (5 bases). The CDR3 has 13 amino acids. Trimming stripped 1 base from V and 4 bases from J, with 7 bases between. CDR1 MNHEY and CDR2 SVGAGI come from the germline V gene. CDR3 sequence (DNA): TGTGCCAGCAGTTACTTGGGGGGCACTGAAGCTTTCTTT. It translates to CASSYLGGTEAFF.

The rearrangement links TRBV11-2 to TRBJ1-1, with 8 bases matching TRBD1. Trimming removed 6 bases from V and 1 base from J; junction bases left unmatched: 7. The V gene's germline CDR1 is SGHAT and CDR2 FQNNGV. This CDR3 comprises 15 residues. DNA for the CDR3: TGTGCCAGCAGTGCCTCGACAGGGGCGAACACTGAAGCTTTCTTT. It translates to CASSASTGANTEAFF.

The chain employs TRBV15 and TRBJ1-5; 7 bases are a match to TRBD1. The CDR3 covers 15 residues. V was clipped by 0 bases and J by 6 bases; unmatched bases: 5. The germline V gene has CDR1 LNHNV and CDR2 YYDKDF (reference sequence). In DNA, the CDR3 is TGTGCCACCAGCAGAGAACAGGGGCCCCTTCAGCCCCAGCATTTT. Translation gives CATSREQGPLQPQHF.

This clone has only one observation. The rearrangement links TRBV19 to TRBJ2-5, with 7 positions matching TRBD1. After removal of 1 base from V and 5 bases from J, the junction contained 4 bases not matched to a gene. Germline V gene sequence: CDR1 LNHDA, CDR2 SQIVND (reference sequence). The CDR3 covers 14 residues. The CDR3 protein is CASSIGRQGETQYF. CDR3 sequence (DNA): TGTGCCAGTAGTATAGGGCGACAGGGCGAGACCCAGTACTTC.

The chain is built from TRBV28 and TRBJ2-3, with D tentatively TRBD1 (6 bases). The CDR3 is 17 amino acids. Germline V gene data show CDR1 as MDHEN and CDR2 as SYDVKM. Deletions cut 4 bases from V and 3 bases from J, with 20 bases between. The CDR3 coding sequence is TGTGCCAGCAGTTCCGCCTACAGGGTACTTGATACAGATACGCAGTATTTT. Translated, it gives CASSSAYRVLDTDTQYF.

The V call is TRBV6-6, the J call TRBJ1-1, with D possibly matching TRBD1 (6 bases). The germline V and J ends were trimmed by 5 bases and 1 base, with 14 bases remaining between them. This CDR3 has 15 residues. Per germline, CDR1 MNHNY and CDR2 SVGAGI (reference sequence). CDR3 in amino acids: CASSPQGKANTEAFF. CDR3 DNA sequence: TGTGCCAGCAGTCCACAGGGTAAAGCGAACACTGAAGCTTTCTTT.

V and J are TRBV7-9 and TRBJ2-1; 10 bases are a match to TRBD2. Germline CDR1 reads SEHNR; CDR2 reads FQNEAQ (reference sequence). The trim removed 8 bases at V and 6 bases at J, leaving 7 bases unmatched. This CDR3 has 14 residues. CDR3 bases: TGTGCCAGCCTGTATGAGCGGGGGGGCAATGAGCAGTTCTTC. Protein: CASLYERGGNEQFF. Variable domain in full (rest from reference TRBV7-9 and TRBJ2-1): DTGVSQNPRHKITKRGQNVTFRCDPISEHNRLYWYRQTLGQGPEFLTYFQNEAQLEKSRLLSDRFSAERPKGSFSTLEIQRTEQGDSAMYLCASLYERGGNEQFFGPGTRLTVL.

The chain recombines TRBV9 with TRBJ2-5, with TRBD1 matching 11 bases. CDR1 SGDLS and CDR2 YYNGEE come from the germline V gene. Trimming removed 3 bases from V and 11 bases from J; junction bases left unmatched: 3. This CDR3 has 12 amino acids. CDR3 bases: TGTGCCAGCAGCGGGGACAGGGGGGAGCAGTACTTC. It yields the protein CASSGDRGEQYF.

This chain links TRBV9 with TRBJ2-7; D gene uncertain. Germline values: CDR1 SGDLS, CDR2 YYNGEE. Between the trimmed V and J ends, which lost 1 base and 4 bases, there was a span of 6 bases. CDR3 size: 12 residues. The CDR3 here is CASSVYGYEQYF. The CDR3 DNA sequence: TGTGCCAGCAGCGTATACGGTTACGAGCAGTACTTC.

The count of this clone is one. V and J are TRBV10-3 and TRBJ1-2, with D possibly being TRBD1 (5 bases). Germline V CDR1 and CDR2: ENHRY, SYGVKD. V was clipped by 8 bases and J by 3 bases, with 10 bases between them. This CDR3 has 12 residues. CDR3 coding DNA: TGTGCCATCGTGGACACTGACTATGGCTACACCTTC. This codes for CAIVDTDYGYTF.